This record covers a single T cell receptor beta chain. Its specificity is unknown. Trimming took 5 bases from V and 4 from J; bases not matched to a gene: 12. Germline lookup yields CDR1 LNHDA and CDR2 SQIVND (reference sequence). This CDR3 contains 16 residues. As TCR cDNA was made by 5'RACE template switching, a universal primer site and UMIs were added. TCRdb analysed the 5' RACE reads with MiXCR anew, one entry per CDR3 protein. The sample holds some 170,000 distinct CDR3 sequences, around 9.3% seen once. These data come from a study of T cells after yellow fever vaccination. Whole-study results and caveats: Some clonotypes, a small share, were shared between CD4 and CD8 compartments.

The chain links TRBV19 to TRBJ2-3, with 7 bases matching TRBD1. This clonotype originated in a man between 18 and 35 years old who received the YFV17D yellow fever vaccine. The sequences come from CD8+ T cells sorted from PBMCs, collected 45 days after the yellow fever booster vaccination. CDR3 loop: CASSLSTGKLSDTQYF. DNA of the CDR3: TGTGCCAGTAGTCTCTCGACAGGGAAGTTGTCAGATACGCAGTATTTT.